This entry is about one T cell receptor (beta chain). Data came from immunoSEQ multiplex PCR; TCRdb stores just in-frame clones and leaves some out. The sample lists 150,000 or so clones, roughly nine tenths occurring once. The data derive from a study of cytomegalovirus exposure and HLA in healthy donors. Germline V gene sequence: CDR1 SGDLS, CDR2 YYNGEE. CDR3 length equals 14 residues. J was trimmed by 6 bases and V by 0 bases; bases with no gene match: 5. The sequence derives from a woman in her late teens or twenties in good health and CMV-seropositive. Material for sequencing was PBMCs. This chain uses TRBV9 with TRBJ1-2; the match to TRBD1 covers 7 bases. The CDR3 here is CASSVEQGINGYTF. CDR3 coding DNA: TGTGCCAGCAGCGTAGAACAGGGGATCAATGGCTACACCTTC.